This T cell receptor beta chain was identified in a study of early T cells in non-severe SARS-CoV-2 infection. Study information: It was bulk RNA from unsorted whole blood that was sequenced, and the chains were unpaired.

Study-wide points: VDJdb matches were skewed toward anti-spike CD8 T cell responses.

J gave up 1 base and V 7 bases, and 4 bases lay outside the gene matches. Germline V gene data show CDR1 as KGHDR and CDR2 as SFDVKD. This CDR3 region has 14 residues. The TCR library protocol was used to attach unique molecular identifiers. These identifiers were attached to individual cDNA molecules. TCRdb re-derived calls from the 5' RACE reads in MiXCR, one entry per CDR3 protein. The data contain fewer than 55,000 distinct CDR3 sequences, under 7.5% of them singletons. The sample holds many counts of this clonotype. The antigen is undetermined. Material: whole blood. The receptor's source is an adult who was a healthcare worker with PCR-confirmed SARS-CoV-2 infection or an uninfected control (not recorded which). The genes are TRBV24-1 and TRBJ2-3; 7 nucleotides line up with TRBD1. CDR3 bases: TGTGCCACCAGACAGGGGTGGGGCACAGATACGCAGTATTTT. Residues: CATRQGWGTDTQYF.